A single sample gave rise to the 7 T cell receptor beta chains below, sequenced in a study of CD8 T cells in ankylosing spondylitis. One entry per CDR3 protein, called by TCRdb with MiXCR from the 5' RACE reads. The repertoire consists of 200,000 to 300,000 distinct CDR3 sequences, with 20% to 30% occurring once and the leading ten covering 0.5% to 0.75%. The sequenced sample was blood, either unsorted or a sorted T cell fraction (not recorded which). The receptors come from a male donor with ankylosing spondylitis or in good health (not recorded which).

This clonotype was detected many times. This chain connects TRBV3-1 to TRBJ2-2; D possibly corresponds to TRBD1 (6 bases). Looked up from germline, CDR1 is LGHDT and CDR2 is YNNKEL (reference sequence). The CDR3 totals 15 residues. With 3 bases removed from V and 5 bases from J, the gap between germline ends came to 13 bases. The CDR3 here is CASSHGTMSTGELFF. CDR3 DNA: TGTGCCAGCAGCCACGGGACAATGTCAACCGGGGAGCTGTTTTTT.

This clonotype was seen ten or more times. The rearrangement joins TRBV20-1 to TRBJ2-7; D remains ambiguous. Deletions cut 3 bases from V and 0 bases from J, with 9 bases between. Germline V gene sequence: CDR1 DFQATT, CDR2 SNEGSKA (reference sequence). This CDR3 has 13 residues. In DNA form, the CDR3 reads TGCAGTGCTAGGCCTCCCAGCTCCTACGAGCAGTACTTC. This gives the protein CSARPPSSYEQYF.

This clonotype has ten or more counts. The CDR3 is CASSPLGESTDTQYF. The CDR3 region has the DNA TGTGCCAGCAGTCCCCTTGGGGAGAGCACAGATACGCAGTATTTT. The chain carries TRBV28 and TRBJ2-3; tentative D call: TRBD2 (5 bases). The CDR3 loop spans 15 amino acids. Trimming removed 5 bases at V and 0 bases at J, with 12 bases between. CDR1 and CDR2 (germline): MDHEN, SYDVKM.

The chain uses TRBV27 and TRBJ2-2; D is unclear. The CDR3 runs to 13 residues. V was clipped by 3 bases and J by 13 bases, with 15 bases between them. Germline values: CDR1 MNHEY, CDR2 SMNVEV (reference sequence). The DNA for the CDR3 is TGTGCCAGCAGTTTTCTAAAGGGATTGGGGCTGTTTTTT. It yields the protein CASSFLKGLGLFF.

This clonotype was detected a few times. The chain joins TRBV20-1 to TRBJ1-1, with D unclear. CDR1 is DFQATT and CDR2 is SNEGSKA in the germline V gene (reference sequence). This CDR3 spans 13 amino acids. Trimming took 5 bases from V and 0 from J, leaving 10 bases between them. The CDR3 region is CSALDRMNTEAFF. The CDR3 nucleotides read TGCAGTGCTCTGGACCGCATGAACACTGAAGCTTTCTTT.

There are many counts of this clonotype. The chain recombines TRBV29-1 with TRBJ1-1, with 8 positions matching TRBD1. CDR1 and CDR2 (germline): SQVTM, ANQGSEA. The J segment lost 5 bases and the V segment lost 6 bases, leaving 5 bases of the junction unmatched. The CDR3 is 12 amino acids. The CDR3 DNA follows: TGCAGCGTGAAACAGGGGGGGACTGAAGCTTTCTTT. This sequence encodes CSVKQGGTEAFF.

The sample holds a few counts of this clonotype. The chain combines TRBV7-2 with TRBJ1-5; 8 bases are shared with TRBD1. V lost 2 bases, J lost 7 bases, and 4 bases stayed unmatched. Germline CDR1 and CDR2: SGHTA and FQGNSA. The CDR3 has 14 residues. The CDR3, as DNA: TGTGCCAGCAGCTTACGGACAGGGCAACAGCCCCAGCATTTT. Translation gives CASSLRTGQQPQHF.